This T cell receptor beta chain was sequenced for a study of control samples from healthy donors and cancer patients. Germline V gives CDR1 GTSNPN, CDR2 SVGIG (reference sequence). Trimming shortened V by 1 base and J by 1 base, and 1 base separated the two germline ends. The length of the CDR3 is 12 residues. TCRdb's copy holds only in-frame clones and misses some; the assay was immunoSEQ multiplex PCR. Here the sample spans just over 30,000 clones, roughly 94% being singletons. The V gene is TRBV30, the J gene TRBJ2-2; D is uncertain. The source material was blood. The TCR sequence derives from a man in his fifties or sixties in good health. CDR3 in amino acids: CAWSGNTGELFF. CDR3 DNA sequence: TGTGCCTGGAGTGGGAACACCGGGGAGCTGTTTTTT.